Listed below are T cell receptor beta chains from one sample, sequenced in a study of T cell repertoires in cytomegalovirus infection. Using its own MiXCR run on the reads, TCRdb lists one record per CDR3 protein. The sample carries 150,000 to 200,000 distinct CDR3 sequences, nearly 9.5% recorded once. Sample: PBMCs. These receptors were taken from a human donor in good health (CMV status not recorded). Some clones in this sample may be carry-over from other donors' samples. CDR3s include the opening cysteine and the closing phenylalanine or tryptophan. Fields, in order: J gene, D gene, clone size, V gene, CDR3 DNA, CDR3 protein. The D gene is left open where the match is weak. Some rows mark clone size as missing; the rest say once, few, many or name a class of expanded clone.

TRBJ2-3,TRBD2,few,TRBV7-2,TGTGCCAGCAGCTTATTCGGGACTAGCCGCGGTACGCAGTATTTT,CASSLFGTSRGTQYF
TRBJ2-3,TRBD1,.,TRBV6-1,TGTGCCAGCAGTGAACAACAGGGGCCCACAGATACGCAGTATTTT,CASSEQQGPTDTQYF
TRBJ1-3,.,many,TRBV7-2,TGTGCCAGCAGCTTCGGTGGTACTCGACAGGCCCTCTCTGGAAACACCATATATTTT,CASSFGGTRQALSGNTIYF
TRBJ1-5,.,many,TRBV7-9,TGTGCCAGCAGCTTAGCGTCGACGGGCGGAATAAATCAGCCCCAGCATTTT,CASSLASTGGINQPQHF
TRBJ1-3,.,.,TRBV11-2,TGTGCCAGCAGCGGTGACTCCTCTGGAAACACCATATATTTT,CASSGDSSGNTIYF
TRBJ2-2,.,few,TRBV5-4,TGTGCCTGCGGAGGGTTAAGCACCGGGGAGCTGTTTTTT,CACGGLSTGELFF
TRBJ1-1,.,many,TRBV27,TGTGCCAGCAGTTTTGGTCGGGGAGGGGTAAAGAACACTGAAGCTTTCTTT,CASSFGRGGVKNTEAFF
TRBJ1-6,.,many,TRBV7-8,TGTGCCAGCAGCTTAGGGACCCCATCAACCCTCCACTTT,CASSLGTPSTLHF
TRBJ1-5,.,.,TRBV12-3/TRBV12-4,TGTGCCAGCAGTTTGGTTAGGGGAAACAATCAGCCCCAGCATTTT,CASSLVRGNNQPQHF
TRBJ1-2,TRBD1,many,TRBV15,TGTGCCACCAGCAGCCGACAGGGTGTCGGGGGCTACACCTTC,CATSSRQGVGGYTF
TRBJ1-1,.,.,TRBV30,TGTGCCTGGAGTGTACCTGCCAGGGGTTTAATGCAGAACACTGAAGCTTTCTTT,CAWSVPARGLMQNTEAFF
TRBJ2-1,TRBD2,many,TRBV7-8,TGTGCCAGCAGCCTAAGAATACCCGGGACTAGCGGGAGGAGTGAGCAGTTCTTC,CASSLRIPGTSGRSEQFF
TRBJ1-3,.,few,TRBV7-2,TGTGCCAGCAGTTATTACAGGGAGGGTGGAAACACCATATATTTT,CASSYYREGGNTIYF
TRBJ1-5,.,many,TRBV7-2,TGTGCCAGCAGCCTTGGGAGTAACAATCAGCCCCAGCATTTT,CASSLGSNNQPQHF